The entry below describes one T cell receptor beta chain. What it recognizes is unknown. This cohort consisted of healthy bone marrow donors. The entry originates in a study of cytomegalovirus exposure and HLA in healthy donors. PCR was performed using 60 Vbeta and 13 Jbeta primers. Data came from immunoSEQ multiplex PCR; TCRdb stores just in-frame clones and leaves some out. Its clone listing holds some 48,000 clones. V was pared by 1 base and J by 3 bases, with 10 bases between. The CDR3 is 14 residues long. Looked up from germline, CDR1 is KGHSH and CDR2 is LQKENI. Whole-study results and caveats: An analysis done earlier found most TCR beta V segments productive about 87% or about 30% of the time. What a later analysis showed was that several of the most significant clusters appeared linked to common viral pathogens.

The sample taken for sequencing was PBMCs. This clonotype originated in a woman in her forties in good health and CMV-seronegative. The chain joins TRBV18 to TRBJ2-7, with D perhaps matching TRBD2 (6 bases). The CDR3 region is CASSPLSSGYEQYF. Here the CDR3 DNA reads TGTGCCAGCTCACCACTGAGTAGCGGCTACGAGCAGTACTTC. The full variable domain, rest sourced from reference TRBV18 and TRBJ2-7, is NAGVMQNPRHLVRRRGQEARLRCSPMKGHSHVYWYRQLPEEGLKFMVYLQKENIIDESGMPKERFSAEFPKEGPSILRIQQVVRGDSAAYFCASSPLSSGYEQYFGPGTRLTVT.